This T cell receptor beta chain was recovered during a study of T cells after yellow fever vaccination. Study-wide results and caveats: Clonotypes appearing in both CD4 and CD8 compartments existed, and their share was small. A faster peak, day 5 versus 15, was reached by the weaker secondary response.

This clonotype was seen a few times. The antigen remains unidentified. Trimming took 0 bases from V and 10 from J, leaving 11 bases between them. The CDR3 spans 13 residues. Germline lookup yields CDR1 SGHNT and CDR2 YYREEE (reference sequence). TCR cDNA was made by 5'RACE template switching, adding a universal primer site and UMIs. From the 5' RACE reads, TCRdb called clonotypes with MiXCR, one entry per CDR3 protein. The sample consists of some 97,000 distinct CDR3 sequences, roughly 5.2% of them appearing once. The origin of this receptor is a man aged 18 to 30 who received the YFV17D yellow fever vaccine. Sequencing was performed on CD8+ T cells sorted from PBMCs, taken 10 days after the yellow fever booster vaccination. The V gene is TRBV5-4, the J gene TRBJ2-1, with a tentative D call TRBD2 (5 bases). The DNA of the CDR3 is TGTGCCAGCAGCTTGGTCACTAGAGAGGAGCAGTTCTTC. Its protein is CASSLVTREEQFF.